This is a list of T cell receptor beta chains from one sample in a study of cytomegalovirus exposure and HLA in healthy donors. Produced via immunoSEQ multiplex PCR; TCRdb's table is partial and in-frame only. This table has about 240,000 clones, around 87% appearing once. The sample comprised PBMCs. These receptors all stem from a woman aged 25 to 45 in good health and CMV-seropositive. CDR3s include the opening cysteine and the closing phenylalanine or tryptophan. The D gene is left open where the match is weak. Size values are once, few and many counts, or a class for expanded clones, and some rows have none.

TRBV4-1	-	TRBJ1-4	-	TGCGCCAGCAGCCAAGGGCGGTCCAGGGGTGCTAATGAAAAACTGTTTTTT	CASSQGRSRGANEKLFF
TRBV10-3	TRBD2	TRBJ2-7	-	TGTGCCATCAGTGAGTCGGGGGAGGGTGAGCAGTACTTC	CAISESGEGEQYF
TRBV10-3	TRBD1	TRBJ2-7	-	TGTGCCATCAGTCCGGGACAGGGCCTCTCCTACGAGCAGTACTTC	CAISPGQGLSYEQYF
TRBV11-3	TRBD1	TRBJ1-1	-	TGTGCCAGCAGCCGTGACAGGGGGCTTACTGAAGCTTTCTTT	CASSRDRGLTEAFF
TRBV10-3	TRBD2	TRBJ2-3	-	TGTGCCATCAGTGAGTCGGGACTAGCGGGCGACACAGATACGCAGTATTTT	CAISESGLAGDTDTQYF
TRBV4-2	TRBD2	TRBJ2-7	-	TGTGCCAGCAGCCATGATACTCGGGAGGGCGGGCACGAGCAGTACTTC	CASSHDTREGGHEQYF
TRBV7-8	-	TRBJ1-1	-	TGTGCCAGCAGCTTAGTGAGAACAGCGAACACTGAAGCTTTCTTT	CASSLVRTANTEAFF
TRBV7-2	-	TRBJ1-1	-	TGTGCCAGCAGCTTATGGAGGGCCTCGGGCACTGAAGCTTTCTTT	CASSLWRASGTEAFF
TRBV2	-	TRBJ1-3	-	TGTGCCAGCAGTGAGGGAGTCGAGGCTGGAAACACCATATATTTT	CASSEGVEAGNTIYF
TRBV6-1	-	TRBJ1-5	-	TGTGCCAGCGCGCTCGAGGGGGACCTAAATCAGCCCCAGCATTTT	CASALEGDLNQPQHF
TRBV28	-	TRBJ1-1	-	TGTGCCAGTGTAATGAACACTGAAGCTTTCTTT	CASVMNTEAFF
TRBV6-5	TRBD1	TRBJ1-1	once	TGTGCCAGCACCACCGGGACAGGGCTAGAAGCTTTCTTT	CASTTGTGLEAFF
TRBV2	-	TRBJ2-5	-	TGTGCCAGCAGTGGGGTGTCTAGGCCCGACCAAGAGACCCAGTACTTC	CASSGVSRPDQETQYF
TRBV11-3	-	TRBJ2-3	-	TGTGCCAGCAGAGACCGGCTAGACTTACCAGATACGCAGTATTTT	CASRDRLDLPDTQYF
TRBV4-1	TRBD1	TRBJ2-7	-	TGCGCCAGCAGCCAAGCGGGACAGGGCTCCTACGAGCAGTACTTC	CASSQAGQGSYEQYF
TRBV4-1	-	TRBJ1-1	-	TGCGCCAGCAGCCAAGAGTCTCTGGGGGCCACTGAAGCTTTCTTT	CASSQESLGATEAFF
TRBV6-1	-	TRBJ2-2	-	TGTGCCAGCAGTGAAAAACTTAACACCGGGGAGCTGTTTTTT	CASSEKLNTGELFF
TRBV5-1	-	TRBJ1-1	-	TGCGCCAGCAGCTTGGGTTCGGGGAACACTGAAGCTTTCTTT	CASSLGSGNTEAFF
TRBV7-6	-	TRBJ2-5	-	TGTGCCAGCAGCTACCGGGGGGCGCCGGGGGAGACCCAGTACTTC	CASSYRGAPGETQYF
TRBV6-1	TRBD2	TRBJ2-3	-	TGTGCCAGCAGGGTCATAGCGGGAGGGGCAGATACGCAGTATTTT	CASRVIAGGADTQYF
TRBV27	TRBD2	TRBJ2-7	-	TGTGCCAGCAGTCCCTCCAGCGGGAGGGCCTCCTACGAGCAGTACTTC	CASSPSSGRASYEQYF
TRBV7-9	-	TRBJ1-5	-	TGTGCCAGCAGCTCTACGGGGGATCAGCCCCAGCATTTT	CASSSTGDQPQHF
TRBV5-1	TRBD2	TRBJ2-7	-	TGCGCCAGCAGCGGAAGCGGGAGGGAGTACTTC	CASSGSGREYF
TRBV27	-	TRBJ2-7	-	TGTGCCAGCAGCCCTAGCTCCTACGAGCAGTACTTC	CASSPSSYEQYF
TRBV5-1	TRBD1	TRBJ1-5	-	TGCGCCAGCAGGGACAGGGAGGATCAGCCCCAGCATTTT	CASRDREDQPQHF
TRBV18	TRBD2	TRBJ2-6	-	TGTGCCAGCTCACCCCAACTAGCGGGAGCGTCTCACAGCTCTGGGGCCAACGTCCTGACTTTC	CASSPQLAGASHSSGANVLTF
TRBV30	-	TRBJ1-1	-	TGTGCCTGGAGTGTACGGGATTCTGAAGCTTTCTTT	CAWSVRDSEAFF
TRBV5-1	TRBD2	TRBJ2-1	-	TGCGCCAGCAGCCGGGATGGACTAGCGGGAACCTACAATGAGCAGTTCTTC	CASSRDGLAGTYNEQFF
TRBV7-6	-	TRBJ2-3	once	TGTGCCAGCAGCCCAACAGGGATCTCAGATACGCAGTATTTT	CASSPTGISDTQYF
TRBV6-6	TRBD1	TRBJ2-5	-	TGTGCCAGCAGTCACCGTGGACAGGTACAAGAGACCCAGTACTTC	CASSHRGQVQETQYF
TRBV19	-	TRBJ1-2	-	TGTGCAGTTAGGTCTAGGGGCCTCTACTATGGCTACACCTTC	CAVRSRGLYYGYTF
TRBV5-6	TRBD1	TRBJ2-5	-	TGTGCCAGCAGCTTCTTAGACAGGGCGGCCGAGACCCAGTACTTC	CASSFLDRAAETQYF
TRBV5-1	-	TRBJ1-3	-	TGCGCCAGCAGCTCACAGGGAGATATAAACACCATATATTTT	CASSSQGDINTIYF
TRBV5-1	TRBD1	TRBJ2-1	-	TGCGCCAGCAGCCGGCCGACAGGGGGCACCTACAATGAGCAGTTCTTC	CASSRPTGGTYNEQFF
TRBV10-3	TRBD2	TRBJ2-1	-	TGTGCCATCAGTGGAAAAAACGGGAGGGCCCACAATGAGCAGTTCTTC	CAISGKNGRAHNEQFF
TRBV29-1	TRBD2	TRBJ2-5	-	TGCAGCGCGGGGGGATCAGGGTGGGGAGAGACCCAGTACTTC	CSAGGSGWGETQYF
TRBV27	-	TRBJ2-2	-	TGTGCCAGCAGGATATTAGGAGGGACCGGGGAGCTGTTTTTT	CASRILGGTGELFF
TRBV28	-	TRBJ1-1	-	TGTGCCAGCAGCCAAACACAAAGTATGAACACTGAAGCTTTCTTT	CASSQTQSMNTEAFF
TRBV4-1	-	TRBJ1-5	-	TGCGCCAGCAGCCAAGGACAGAATAGCAATCAGCCCCAGCATTTT	CASSQGQNSNQPQHF
TRBV7-3	-	TRBJ2-2	-	TGTGCCAGCAGCTTAGTCTCTCGGTCCGGGGAGCTGTTTTTT	CASSLVSRSGELFF
TRBV30	-	TRBJ1-2	-	TGTGCCTGGAGTGAACTCGCGGGCAGGGGTGGATGGAACTATGGCTACACCTTC	CAWSELAGRGGWNYGYTF
TRBV7-9	-	TRBJ2-7	once	TGTGCCAGCTCCCGGGGGAACGAGCAGTACTTC	CASSRGNEQYF
TRBV5-1	TRBD1	TRBJ1-2	-	TGCGCCAGCAGCCCCGCAGGGGGGTTTTATGGCTACACCTTC	CASSPAGGFYGYTF
TRBV28	TRBD1	TRBJ1-5	-	TGTGCCAGCAGTACACCGGGACAGGGGTTCAACAATCAGCCCCAGCATTTT	CASSTPGQGFNNQPQHF
TRBV6-4	TRBD1	TRBJ1-1	-	TGTGCCAGCAGTGATGGGACAGGGGGAAGCACTGAAGCTTTCTTT	CASSDGTGGSTEAFF
TRBV19	TRBD1	TRBJ2-2	-	TGTGCCGGGCGAAACAGGGGTACCGGGGAGCTGTTTTTT	CAGRNRGTGELFF
TRBV5-1	TRBD2	TRBJ2-3	-	TGCGCCAGCACCAATAGCGGGTTTAGCACAGATACGCAGTATTTT	CASTNSGFSTDTQYF
TRBV7-9	TRBD1	TRBJ2-7	-	TGTGCCAGCAGAGGGACAGGGGAAGAGCAGTACTTC	CASRGTGEEQYF
TRBV5-1	-	TRBJ2-5	once	TGCGCCAGCAGGAACCGGAGGGAGACCCAGTACTTC	CASRNRRETQYF
TRBV27	-	TRBJ2-6	-	TGTGCCAGCAGTTCGGGGAGCTCTGGGGCCAACGTCCTGACTTTC	CASSSGSSGANVLTF
TRBV27	-	TRBJ2-3	-	TGTGCCAGCAGTCCACGTTGGGGCAGAGGCACAGATACGCAGTATTTT	CASSPRWGRGTDTQYF
TRBV10-3	-	TRBJ1-5	few	TGTGCCATCAGTGGTGACCGGGGAAATCAGCCCCAGCATTTT	CAISGDRGNQPQHF
TRBV7-9	TRBD1	TRBJ2-7	-	TGTGCCAGCAGCTTCGCGACAGGGGATTCGGCCGAGCAGTACTTC	CASSFATGDSAEQYF
TRBV18	TRBD2	TRBJ2-6	-	TGTGCCAGCTCAGACACGGGACTAGCGGGACTCTTGAGCGGGGCCAACGTCCTGACTTTC	CASSDTGLAGLLSGANVLTF
TRBV29-1	-	TRBJ1-2	-	TGCAGCGCGAGACAGGCCTATGGCTACACCTTC	CSARQAYGYTF